This T cell receptor beta chain appears in the sequencing data of a study of CD8+CD57+ T cells in acquired aplastic anemia. The V and J ends lost 3 bases and 9 bases respectively, with 15 bases between them. This CDR3 is 12 amino acids long. Germline V gives CDR1 DFQATT, CDR2 SNEGSKA (reference sequence). Genomic DNA served as template for TCR beta VDJ and CDR3 profiling. From the reads, TCRdb called clonotypes with MiXCR, one entry per CDR3 protein. The table lists about 20,000 distinct CDR3 sequences, under 40% of them singletons. Comment on this clonotype: Its matching antigen is unknown.

CD8+CD57+ cell expansion, shown by flow cytometry, had occurred in the patients selected for sequencing. Notes on the study in general: Against the total CD4+ and CD8+ pools, patient CD8+CD57+ cells had lower diversity.

The chain employs TRBV20-1 and TRBJ2-7; D might be TRBD2 (6 bases). The origin of this receptor is a human donor with aplastic anemia. The source material was CD8+CD57+ T cells sorted from PBMCs. Stated subset: bead-enriched CD8+CD57+ effector memory T cells from SAA patients. The CDR3 sequence: CSASGGNKGQYF. CDR3 in DNA: TGCAGTGCTAGTGGCGGGAATAAAGGGCAGTACTTC.